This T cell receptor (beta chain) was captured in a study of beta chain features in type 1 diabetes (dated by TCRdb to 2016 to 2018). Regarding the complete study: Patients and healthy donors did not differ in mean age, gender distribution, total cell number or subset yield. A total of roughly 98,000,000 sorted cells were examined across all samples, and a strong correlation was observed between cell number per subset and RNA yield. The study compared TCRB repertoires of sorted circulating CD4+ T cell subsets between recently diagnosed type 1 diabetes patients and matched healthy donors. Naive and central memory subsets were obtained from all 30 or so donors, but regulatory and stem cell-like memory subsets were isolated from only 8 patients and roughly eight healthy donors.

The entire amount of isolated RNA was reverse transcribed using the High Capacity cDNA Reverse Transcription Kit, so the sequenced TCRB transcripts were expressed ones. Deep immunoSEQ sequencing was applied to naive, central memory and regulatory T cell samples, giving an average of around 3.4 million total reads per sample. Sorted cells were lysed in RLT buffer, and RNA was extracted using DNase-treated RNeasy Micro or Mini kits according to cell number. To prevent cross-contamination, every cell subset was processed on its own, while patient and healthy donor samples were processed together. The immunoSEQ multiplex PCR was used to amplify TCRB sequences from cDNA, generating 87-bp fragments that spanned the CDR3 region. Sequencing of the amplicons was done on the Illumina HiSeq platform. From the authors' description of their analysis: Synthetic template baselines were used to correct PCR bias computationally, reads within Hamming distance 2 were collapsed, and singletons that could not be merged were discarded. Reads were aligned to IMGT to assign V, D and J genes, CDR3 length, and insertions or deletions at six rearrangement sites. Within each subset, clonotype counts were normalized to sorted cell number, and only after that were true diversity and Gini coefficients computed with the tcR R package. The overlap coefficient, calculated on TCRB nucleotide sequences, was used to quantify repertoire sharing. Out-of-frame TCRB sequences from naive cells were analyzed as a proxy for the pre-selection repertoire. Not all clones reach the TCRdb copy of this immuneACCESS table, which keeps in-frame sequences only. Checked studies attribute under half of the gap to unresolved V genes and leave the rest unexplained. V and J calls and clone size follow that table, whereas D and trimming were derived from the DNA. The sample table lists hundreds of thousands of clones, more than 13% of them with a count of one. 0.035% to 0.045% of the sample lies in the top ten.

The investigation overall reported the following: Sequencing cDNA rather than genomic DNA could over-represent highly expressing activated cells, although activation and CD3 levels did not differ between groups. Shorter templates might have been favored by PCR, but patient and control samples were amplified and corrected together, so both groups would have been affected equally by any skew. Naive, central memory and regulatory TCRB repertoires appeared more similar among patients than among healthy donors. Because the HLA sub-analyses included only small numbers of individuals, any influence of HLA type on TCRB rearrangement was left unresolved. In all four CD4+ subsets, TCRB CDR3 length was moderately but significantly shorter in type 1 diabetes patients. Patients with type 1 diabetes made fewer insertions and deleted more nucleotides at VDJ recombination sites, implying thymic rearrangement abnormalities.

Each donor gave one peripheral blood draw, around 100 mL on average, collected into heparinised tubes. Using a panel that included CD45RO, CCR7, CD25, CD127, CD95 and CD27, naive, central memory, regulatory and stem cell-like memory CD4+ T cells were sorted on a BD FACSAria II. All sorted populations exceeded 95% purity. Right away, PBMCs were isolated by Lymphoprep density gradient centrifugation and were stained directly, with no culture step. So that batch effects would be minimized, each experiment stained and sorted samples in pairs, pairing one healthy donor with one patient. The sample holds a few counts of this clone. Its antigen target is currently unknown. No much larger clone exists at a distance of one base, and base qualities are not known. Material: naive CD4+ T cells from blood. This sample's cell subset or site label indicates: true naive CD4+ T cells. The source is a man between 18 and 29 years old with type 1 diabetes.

The DNA sequence is as follows: TGTGCCTGGAGTCGGGGGACCTCGGAGCAGTTCTTC. It encodes CAWSRGTSEQFF. In this chain, TRBV30 is recombined with TRBJ2-1; TRBD2 might be the D gene, on 6 matching bases. Taken from the germline V gene (reference sequence), the CDR1 and CDR2 loops are GTSNPN and SVGIG. The CDR3 spans 12 residues, from the cysteine through the phenylalanine. Just CDR3 DNA is preserved here, 36 bases in frame from base 1. Cut back by 2 bases and 10 bases, the V and J ends lie 12 bases apart.